The clone carrying this T cell receptor beta chain was picked up one time. V shed 3 bases and J shed 5 bases, with 16 bases lying between them. Germline CDR1 MNHEY, CDR2 SMNVEV (reference sequence). The CDR3 totals 16 residues. Generated by immunoSEQ multiplex PCR, the TCRdb table keeps only in-frame clones and is missing some. The sample shows under 100,000 clones, 90% to 95% of them seen only once. These data come from a study of T cell changes during pregnancy in multiple sclerosis. The clonotype comes from a female donor with multiple sclerosis, enrolled in a pregnancy study. Source: peripheral blood, taken in the second trimester of pregnancy. The J gene is TRBJ2-2, the V gene TRBV27; weak D call: TRBD2 (6 bases). Here the CDR3 reads CASSFGGSELTGELFF. For the CDR3, the DNA is TGTGCCAGCAGTTTTGGAGGGAGTGAACTAACCGGGGAGCTGTTTTTT.